A single sample is the source of the 19 T cell receptor beta chains below, sequenced in a study of shared clonotypes between healthy human individuals. Using immunoSEQ multiplex PCR, the repertoire was profiled, and TCRdb retains in-frame clones only, with some absent. The repertoire includes approximately 1,000,000 clones, more than 75% of them detected once, and under 0.65% sits in the top ten. Sequencing input: memory CD4+ T cells from PBMCs. Subset in this sample: CD45RA-negative fraction. Receptors were obtained from a man aged 18 to 30 in good health. Some clones in this sample may be carry-over from other donors' samples.

The V gene is TRBV21-1, the J gene TRBJ1-5; TRBD1, as called in the table, went unchecked against the DNA. TRBV21-1 is an annotated pseudogene. CDR3 size: 18 residues. CDR3 bases: TGTGCCAGCAGCAAAGTGGAATACAGGGGGGACCTCAATCAGCCCCAGCATTTT. Translating it yields CASSKVEYRGDLNQPQHF.

The chain joins TRBV28 to TRBJ1-1, with 7 bases aligning to TRBD1. Trimming at V came to 10 bases and at J to 3 bases, leaving 2 bases not matched to a gene. Looked up from germline, CDR1 is MDHEN and CDR2 is SYDVKM. This CDR3 contains 11 residues. The DNA for the CDR3 is TGTGCCATAGGGACAGACACTGAAGCTTTCTTT. It is translated as CAIGTDTEAFF. Full variable domain (outside the CDR3, taken from reference TRBV28 and TRBJ1-1): DVKVTQSSRYLVKRTGEKVFLECVQDMDHENMFWYRQDPGLGLRLIYFSYDVKMKEKGDIPEGYSVSREKKERFSLILESASTNQTSMYLCAIGTDTEAFFGQGTRLTVV.

The CDR3 reads CASKSGWQGNYGYTF. CDR3 nucleotide sequence: TGTGCCAGCAAAAGTGGTTGGCAGGGAAACTATGGCTACACCTTC. V usage is TRBV6-6 and J usage is TRBJ1-2, with TRBD1 as a possible D gene (5 bases). Germline CDR1 is MNHNY and CDR2 is SVGAGI (reference sequence). This CDR3 contains 15 residues. V gave up 7 bases and J gave up 2 bases, with 17 bases separating them.

Points on this clone: A junction end diverges from the germline sequence, so it may reflect a read error. Distinct nucleotide sequences in the sample also encode this CDR3. The chain recombines TRBV28 with TRBJ1-5, with 8 bases aligning to TRBD1. Germline-derived CDR1 and CDR2 are MDHEN and SYDVKM. The CDR3 sequence is 16 residues long. CDR3 DNA: TGTGCCAGCAGCCCGGGGACAGGTGGAAGCAATCAGCCCCAGCATTTC. Its translation is CASSPGTGGSNQPQHF.

The CDR3 is CASSNRGRGIYGYTF. In DNA form, the CDR3 reads TGTGCCAGCAGTAATAGAGGTCGAGGGATCTATGGCTACACCTTC. This chain connects TRBV27 to TRBJ1-2; D gene uncertain. Germline CDR1 and CDR2: MNHEY and SMNVEV (reference sequence). Trimming pared 5 bases from V and 4 bases from J, leaving 17 bases between. The CDR3 is made up of 15 amino acids.

V usage is TRBV5-1 and J usage is TRBJ2-7; 8 positions agree with TRBD2. Germline V gene lookup returns CDR1 SGHRS and CDR2 YFSETQ. Trimming took 1 base from V and 6 from J; bases not matched to a gene: 12. The CDR3 is 16 amino acids. The CDR3 DNA reads TGCGCCAGCAGCTTGACGGCTAGCGGGCCCCTACGCGAGCAGTACTTC. This sequence encodes CASSLTASGPLREQYF.

This clone showed up just once. Other DNA sequences of this sample code for an identical CDR3. The chain carries TRBV20-1 and TRBJ2-5, with no clear D. CDR1 is DFQATT and CDR2 is SNEGSKA in the germline V gene (reference sequence). This CDR3 region has 11 residues. Trimming stripped 3 bases from V and 2 bases from J, with 4 bases between. Written as DNA, the CDR3 is TGCAGTGCTAGGGTGCAAGAGACCCAGTACTTC. This gives the protein CSARVQETQYF.

This clone has a single count. Other DNA sequences in the sample encode the same CDR3. The rearrangement links TRBV7-2 to TRBJ1-5; possibly TRBD1 for D (6 bases). Germline-derived CDR1 and CDR2 are SGHTA and FQGNSA. Trimming cost V 5 bases and J 0 bases, with 8 bases left between them. The CDR3 runs 14 residues. CDR3: CASSPQGSNQPQHF. Written as DNA, the CDR3 is TGTGCCAGCAGCCCACAGGGTAGCAATCAGCCCCAGCATTTT.

The chain is built from TRBV10-3 and TRBJ2-7; 10 positions agree with TRBD1. J gave up 6 bases and V 2 bases, and 4 bases lay outside the gene matches. The CDR3 loop spans 14 amino acids. The germline gives CDR1 ENHRY, CDR2 SYGVKD. This CDR3 reads CAISEGRDRGEQYF. The CDR3 DNA follows: TGTGCCATCAGTGAGGGCCGGGACAGGGGCGAGCAGTACTTC.

This chain uses TRBV28 with TRBJ1-2; no definite D call. Trimming left V 8 bases short and J 1 base short, with 8 bases between. This CDR3 is built from 12 residues. From germline, CDR1 is MDHEN and CDR2 SYDVKM. For the CDR3, the DNA is TGTGCCAGCGGGAGGGATAACTATGGCTACACCTTC. Translated, it gives CASGRDNYGYTF.

The chain carries TRBV5-1 and TRBJ2-3; D is undetermined. Per the germline V gene, CDR1 is SGHRS and CDR2 is YFSETQ. The CDR3 consists of 13 residues. V lost 3 bases and J lost 6, with 11 bases in between. CDR3 nucleotide sequence: TGCGCCAGCAGCTCGACGTCCAGGGATACGCAGTATTTT. It translates to CASSSTSRDTQYF.

V and J are TRBV5-5 and TRBJ2-7; TRBD1 matches 10 bases. Per the germline V gene, CDR1 is SGHKS and CDR2 is YYEKEE (reference sequence). The CDR3 is 15 residues long. Losses at the gene ends were 4 bases for V and 0 bases for J; bases not matched to a gene: 4. CDR3 coding DNA: TGTGCCAGCAGCAAGACAGGGGGCGGCTCCTACGAGCAGTACTTC. This translates into CASSKTGGGSYEQYF.

This clone was observed a single time. This sequence joins TRBV7-9 and TRBJ2-7, with 10 nucleotides matching TRBD2. V lost 1 base, J lost 1 base, and 7 bases stayed unmatched. The germline V gene has CDR1 SEHNR and CDR2 FQNEAQ (reference sequence). The CDR3 runs 17 residues. The CDR3 bases are TGTGCCAGCAGCTTAGTCTTGTCTAGCGGGGGTTCCTACGAGCAGTACTTC. Amino acid sequence: CASSLVLSSGGSYEQYF.

This clone turned up a few times. The chain uses TRBV5-1 and TRBJ2-5; TRBD2 matches at 8 bases. Germline V lookup: CDR1 SGHRS, CDR2 YFSETQ. V gave up 0 bases and J gave up 5 bases; unmatched junction bases: 6. This CDR3 contains 15 residues. For the CDR3, the DNA is TGCGCCAGCAGCTTGGACGGGAGGGTCGGCGAGACCCAGTACTTC. This translates into CASSLDGRVGETQYF.

This chain links TRBV7-3 with TRBJ2-1; possible D gene TRBD2, 6 bases. With 4 bases removed from V and 15 bases from J, the gap between germline ends came to 13 bases. Germline CDR1 SGHTA, CDR2 FQGTGA. The CDR3 has 11 amino acids. The CDR3 bases are TGTGCCAGCAGCTCGGGACTCGCGGCGTTCTTC. The encoded protein is CASSSGLAAFF.

The chain couples TRBV19 to TRBJ2-7, with TRBD1 matching over 8 bases. The CDR3 is 17 residues long. The junction had 11 bases not matched to a gene; V was cut back by 3 bases and J by 1 base. Per germline, CDR1 LNHDA and CDR2 SQIVND (reference sequence). CDR3 nucleotides: TGTGCCAGTAGTATGGCAGGGGGCTCAAGGTATTCCTACGAGCAGTACTTC. Its translation is CASSMAGGSRYSYEQYF.

The chain is built from TRBV6-5 and TRBJ1-5, with D unclear. CDR3 length: 16 residues. V was pared by 0 bases and J by 5 bases, with 14 bases between. Germline V lookup: CDR1 MNHEY, CDR2 SVGAGI. CDR3 nucleotides: TGTGCCAGCAGTTACTCGAGTGACCCGGCGGATCAGCCCCAGCATTTT. Translating gives CASSYSSDPADQPQHF.

CDR3 sequence: CATGNLFLSGANVLTF. CDR3 in DNA: TGTGCCACGGGCAATCTTTTTCTCTCTGGGGCCAACGTCCTGACTTTC. The V call is TRBV28, the J call TRBJ2-6; D gene unclear. The germline gives CDR1 MDHEN, CDR2 SYDVKM. The length of the CDR3 is 16 residues. V gave up 10 bases and J gave up 0 bases, with 16 bases separating them.

The V call is TRBV7-2, the J call TRBJ2-5; no reliable D call. The CDR3 covers 14 residues. Germline values: CDR1 SGHTA, CDR2 FQGNSA. V lost 5 bases and J 4 bases, leaving 14 bases between the germline ends. The CDR3 coding sequence is TGTGCCAGCAGCCCTTCAAGATCCAGAGAGACCCAGTACTTC. It encodes CASSPSRSRETQYF. Together with reference TRBV7-2 and TRBJ2-5, the CDR3 gives the full variable domain: GAGVSQSPSNKVTEKGKDVELRCDPISGHTALYWYRQSLGQGLEFLIYFQGNSAPDKSGLPSDRFSAERTGGSVSTLTIQRTQQEDSAVYLCASSPSRSRETQYFGPGTRLLVL.